The present T cell receptor (beta chain) was sequenced within a study of PD-1 blockade in classical Hodgkin lymphoma. Turning to the study itself: The nivolumab dose that patients received was 3 mg/kg, given intravenously every 2 weeks.

Whole-study results and caveats: In CD4+ cells, TCR diversity went up significantly by C4D1, but in CD8+ cells it did not.

Exposure to brentuximab vedotin varied, and each patient had relapsed following autologous stem cell transplantation. Comments on this clone: What it binds is unknown.

The CDR3 contains 15 residues. Sequencing was performed with immunoSEQ multiplex PCR; in TCRdb, only in-frame clones are kept and a portion is missing. Of some 50,000 clones listed, around 66% are singletons. This TCR was sampled from a human donor with classical Hodgkin lymphoma. The sequencing here drew on peripheral blood mononuclear cells (PBMCs), taken at baseline. V and J are TRBV7-5 and TRBJ1-1. TRBV7-5 is a known pseudogene. CDR3: CASSLVTGSNTEAFF. CDR3 nucleotides: TGTGCCAGCAGCTTAGTTACGGGTTCGAACACTGAAGCTTTCTTT.